Below, one T cell receptor beta chain is given with its context. Its antigen is unidentified. Using immunoSEQ multiplex PCR, the repertoire was profiled, and TCRdb retains in-frame clones only, with some absent. The data contain around 100,000 clones, more than 75% of them singletons. Per germline, CDR1 LGHNA and CDR2 YNFKEQ. The CDR3 spans 17 residues. V was pared by 2 bases and J by 4 bases, with 18 bases between. The data were taken from a study of T cell responses to AZD1222 COVID-19 vaccine. Study-wide results and limits: The donors showed a predominance of white British ancestry and of females, with possible underestimation of clonal diversity. Among those given AZD1222, only six were seropositive at baseline. Variant regions that are unmutated are reportedly the target of nearly half of spike-specific TCRs.

This sample comprised peripheral blood, obtained on day 0 of AZD1222 vaccination. This clonotype originated in an adult in good health. This chain uses TRBV4-2 with TRBJ1-5, with D maybe TRBD1 (6 bases). For the CDR3, the DNA is TGTGCCAGCAGCCAACCAGGGGTTGATACATCAAATCAGCCCCAGCATTTT. Protein product: CASSQPGVDTSNQPQHF.